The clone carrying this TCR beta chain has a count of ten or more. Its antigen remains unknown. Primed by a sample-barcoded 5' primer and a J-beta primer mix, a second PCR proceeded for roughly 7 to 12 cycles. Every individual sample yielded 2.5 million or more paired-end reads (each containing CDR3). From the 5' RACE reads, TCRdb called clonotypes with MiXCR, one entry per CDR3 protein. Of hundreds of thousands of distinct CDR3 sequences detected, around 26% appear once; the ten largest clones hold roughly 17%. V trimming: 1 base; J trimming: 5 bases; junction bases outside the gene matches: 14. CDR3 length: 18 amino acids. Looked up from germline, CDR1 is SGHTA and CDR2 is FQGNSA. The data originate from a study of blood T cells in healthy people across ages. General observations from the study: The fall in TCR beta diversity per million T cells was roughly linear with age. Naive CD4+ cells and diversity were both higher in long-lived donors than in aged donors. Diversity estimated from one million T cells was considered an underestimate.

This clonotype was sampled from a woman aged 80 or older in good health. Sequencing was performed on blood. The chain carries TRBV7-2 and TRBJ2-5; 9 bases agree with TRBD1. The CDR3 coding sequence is TGTGCCAGCAGCTTAGGGGGTTCAGGGACAGGGAGTCGGGAGACCCAGTACTTC. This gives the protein CASSLGGSGTGSRETQYF.